This T cell receptor (beta chain) emerged from a study of T cell responses to AZD1222 COVID-19 vaccine. Study as a whole: The study pooled second doses at about 4 or about 12 weeks.

With regard to this clone: Antigen: not known.

In germline, CDR1 is SGHRS, CDR2 YFSETQ. The V and J ends lost 3 bases and 1 base, in that order; junction bases with no gene match: 7. The CDR3 is made up of 16 amino acids. Clones were sequenced by immunoSEQ multiplex PCR, and TCRdb holds only the in-frame ones, with some missing. The sample has about 170,000 clones, 80% to 95% seen once. Study results and limitations: Reportedly, close to half of spike-specific TCRs are directed against unmutated variant regions. A rise in Spike-specific TCR breadth and depth followed two AZD1222 doses.

Sequencing was performed on peripheral blood, taken on day 0 of AZD1222 vaccination. This receptor was obtained from an adult in good health. The V and J genes are TRBV5-1 and TRBJ1-1; TRBD1 matches at 9 bases. CDR3 in amino acids: CASSSTGGNQNTEAFF. DNA for the CDR3: TGCGCCAGCAGCTCGACAGGGGGGAATCAGAACACTGAAGCTTTCTTT.